This TCR beta chain was identified during a study of cytomegalovirus exposure and HLA in healthy donors. Across the study: An earlier analysis identified 100 million to 130 million unique TCR beta sequences in 150 million to 200 million T cells.

The PCR made use of 60 Vbeta and 13 Jbeta primers. Measured with immunoSEQ multiplex PCR; TCRdb has only the in-frame clones, and not every one. This table has over 150,000 clones, 79% appearing once. V lost 7 bases and J lost 0, with 7 bases in between. The CDR3 runs to 13 residues. Germline lookup yields CDR1 SNHLY and CDR2 FYNNEI. The chain links TRBV2 to TRBJ1-3; D gene ambiguous. Material for sequencing was PBMCs. The clonotype originates from a girl between 5 and 17 years old in good health and CMV-seropositive. This chain's CDR3 is CASTIISGNTIYF. CDR3 nucleotides: TGTGCCAGCACCATCATCTCTGGAAACACCATATATTTT. Complete variable domain (other parts from reference TRBV2 and TRBJ1-3): EPEVTQTPSHQVTQMGQEVILRCVPISNHLYFYWYRQILGQKVEFLVSFYNNEISEKSEIFDDQFSVERPDGSNFTLKIRSTKLEDSAMYFCASTIISGNTIYFGEGSWLTVV.